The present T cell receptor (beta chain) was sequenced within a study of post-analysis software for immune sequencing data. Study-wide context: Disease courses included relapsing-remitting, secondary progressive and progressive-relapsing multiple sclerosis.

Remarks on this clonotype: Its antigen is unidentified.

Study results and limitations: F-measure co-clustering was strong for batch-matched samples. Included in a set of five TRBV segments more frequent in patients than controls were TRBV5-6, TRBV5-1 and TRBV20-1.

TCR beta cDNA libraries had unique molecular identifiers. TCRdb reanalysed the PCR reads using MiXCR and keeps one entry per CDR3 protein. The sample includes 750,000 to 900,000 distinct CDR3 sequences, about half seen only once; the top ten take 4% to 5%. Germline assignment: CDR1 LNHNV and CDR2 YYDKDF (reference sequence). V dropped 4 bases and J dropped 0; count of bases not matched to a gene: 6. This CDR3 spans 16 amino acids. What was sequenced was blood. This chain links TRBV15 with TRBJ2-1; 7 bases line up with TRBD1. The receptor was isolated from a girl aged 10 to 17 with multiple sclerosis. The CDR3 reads CATSNFRGSSYNEQFF. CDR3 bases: TGTGCCACCAGCAACTTCAGGGGGAGCTCCTACAATGAGCAGTTCTTC.